Listed below are T cell receptor beta chains from one sample, sequenced in a study of naive and memory T cell subsets. TCRdb passed the 5' RACE reads through MiXCR, listing each CDR3 protein once. The data hold about 62,000 distinct CDR3 sequences, with less than 10% observed a single time. Receptors originate from a female donor in good health. The conserved cysteine and the conserved F or W are not part of the CDR3 here. The order of the fields is J gene, V gene, CDR3 protein.

j_call: TRBJ2-7; v_call: TRBV12-3/TRBV12-4; cdr3_aa: ASRPTGSGEQY
j_call: TRBJ1-4; v_call: TRBV20-1; cdr3_aa: SARDRRAGEKLF
j_call: TRBJ2-3; v_call: TRBV2; cdr3_aa: ASSLQGVQDTQY
j_call: TRBJ1-4; v_call: TRBV27; cdr3_aa: ASSLDRGDEKLF
j_call: TRBJ2-4; v_call: TRBV11-1; cdr3_aa: ASSPGEGRLAKNIQY
j_call: TRBJ2-1; v_call: TRBV29-1; cdr3_aa: STRIAGGTYEQF
j_call: TRBJ2-5; v_call: TRBV20-1; cdr3_aa: SAPNRRGRQETQY
j_call: TRBJ2-7; v_call: TRBV11-1; cdr3_aa: ASSWTGFYEQY
j_call: TRBJ2-5; v_call: TRBV20-1; cdr3_aa: SAAQKETQY
j_call: TRBJ2-3; v_call: TRBV11-2; cdr3_aa: ASSLSRGGSDTQY
j_call: TRBJ2-2; v_call: TRBV12-3/TRBV12-4; cdr3_aa: ASSLGTGGTGELF
j_call: TRBJ2-3; v_call: TRBV7-9; cdr3_aa: ASSSSGGRPSTDTQY
j_call: TRBJ2-3; v_call: TRBV28; cdr3_aa: ASSLGWAGSGTDTQY
j_call: TRBJ2-7; v_call: TRBV20-1; cdr3_aa: SAGRGGDEQY
j_call: TRBJ2-7; v_call: TRBV12-3/TRBV12-4; cdr3_aa: ASSPVAAGAYEQY
j_call: TRBJ1-3; v_call: TRBV12-3/TRBV12-4; cdr3_aa: ASSLITGTNSGNTIY
j_call: TRBJ2-5; v_call: TRBV18; cdr3_aa: ASSPAGKETQY
j_call: TRBJ2-3; v_call: TRBV20-1; cdr3_aa: SARDNSGSWTDTQY
j_call: TRBJ1-5; v_call: TRBV20-1; cdr3_aa: SAREVIDQPQH
j_call: TRBJ1-1; v_call: TRBV29-1; cdr3_aa: SGTGGPNTEAF
j_call: TRBJ2-2; v_call: TRBV12-3/TRBV12-4; cdr3_aa: ASRQGASTGELF
j_call: TRBJ2-2; v_call: TRBV6-1; cdr3_aa: ASSQSYRVTGELF
j_call: TRBJ1-1; v_call: TRBV10-2; cdr3_aa: ASSRQSTEAF
j_call: TRBJ2-1; v_call: TRBV15; cdr3_aa: ATSKTGGAFNEQF
j_call: TRBJ2-1; v_call: TRBV20-1; cdr3_aa: SARGLAGLSSYNEQF
j_call: TRBJ2-3; v_call: TRBV6-4; cdr3_aa: ASSPQRGATDTQY
j_call: TRBJ2-2; v_call: TRBV6-6; cdr3_aa: ASSYPAGSLWAGELF
j_call: TRBJ2-3; v_call: TRBV5-1; cdr3_aa: ASSPGTGGNTDTQY
j_call: TRBJ1-2; v_call: TRBV19; cdr3_aa: ASSTTTGAAYGYT
j_call: TRBJ2-1; v_call: TRBV7-9; cdr3_aa: ASSHSSYNEQF
j_call: TRBJ2-5; v_call: TRBV21-1; cdr3_aa: ASSTPGPSETQY
j_call: TRBJ2-1; v_call: TRBV6-1; cdr3_aa: ASTMVGDEQF
j_call: TRBJ2-3; v_call: TRBV11-2; cdr3_aa: ASSLVGGGFSPLSSTDTQY
j_call: TRBJ1-3; v_call: TRBV30; cdr3_aa: AWKFRGNTIY
j_call: TRBJ2-7; v_call: TRBV28; cdr3_aa: ASSLGQPPYEQY
j_call: TRBJ1-2; v_call: TRBV28; cdr3_aa: ASSSGSTYGYT